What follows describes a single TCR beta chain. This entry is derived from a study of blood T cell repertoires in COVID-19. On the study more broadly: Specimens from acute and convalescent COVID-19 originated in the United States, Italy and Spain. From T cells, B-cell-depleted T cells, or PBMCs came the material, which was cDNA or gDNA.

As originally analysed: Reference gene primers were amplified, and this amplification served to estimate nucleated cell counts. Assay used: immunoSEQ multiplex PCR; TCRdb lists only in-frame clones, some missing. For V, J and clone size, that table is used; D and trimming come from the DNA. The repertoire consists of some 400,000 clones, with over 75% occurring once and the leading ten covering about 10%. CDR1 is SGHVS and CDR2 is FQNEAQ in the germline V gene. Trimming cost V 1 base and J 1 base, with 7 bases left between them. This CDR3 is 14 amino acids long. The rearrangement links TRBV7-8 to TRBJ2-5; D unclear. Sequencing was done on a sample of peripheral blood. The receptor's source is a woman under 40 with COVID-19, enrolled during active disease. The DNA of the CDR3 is TGTGCCAGCAGCTTAGGTACAGCCCAAGAGACCCAGTACTTC. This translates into CASSLGTAQETQYF.